Given below is one T cell receptor (beta chain) in context. The sample holds other DNA sequences that translate to the same CDR3. The data are from a study of shared clonotypes between healthy human individuals. Every immunoSEQ plate was one replicate of a subset's evenly spread DNA. The repertoire was sequenced with immunoSEQ multiplex PCR; TCRdb's copy has only in-frame clones and lacks some. The table has approximately 2.1 million clones, approximately 95% seen once. V trimming: 1 base; J trimming: 7 bases; junction bases outside the gene matches: 6. CDR3 length equals 14 residues. Germline V gene data show CDR1 as MDHEN and CDR2 as SYDVKM.

V and J are TRBV28 and TRBJ1-2; TRBD1 matches 7 bases. This receptor was identified in a young man in good health. Some clones in this sample may be carry-over from other donors' samples. Sequencing input: naive CD4+ T cells from PBMCs. Noted subset: CD45RA+ positively selected. The CDR3 loop is CASSLYDRAGGYTF. CDR3 DNA: TGTGCCAGCAGTTTATACGACAGGGCGGGTGGCTACACCTTC.